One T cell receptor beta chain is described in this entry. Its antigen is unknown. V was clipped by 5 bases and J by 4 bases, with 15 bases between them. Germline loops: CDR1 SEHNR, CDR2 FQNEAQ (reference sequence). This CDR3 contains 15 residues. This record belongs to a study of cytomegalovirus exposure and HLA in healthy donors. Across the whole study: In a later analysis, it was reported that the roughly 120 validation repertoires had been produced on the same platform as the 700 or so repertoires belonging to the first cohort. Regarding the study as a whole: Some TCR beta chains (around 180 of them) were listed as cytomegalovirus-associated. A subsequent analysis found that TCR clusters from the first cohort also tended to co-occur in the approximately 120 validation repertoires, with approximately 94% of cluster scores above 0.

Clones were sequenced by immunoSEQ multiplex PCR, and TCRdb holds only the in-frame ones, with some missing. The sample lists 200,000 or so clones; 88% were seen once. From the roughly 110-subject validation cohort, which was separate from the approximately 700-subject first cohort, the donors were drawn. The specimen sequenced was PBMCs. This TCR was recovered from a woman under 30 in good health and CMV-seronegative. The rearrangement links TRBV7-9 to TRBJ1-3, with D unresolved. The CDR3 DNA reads TGTGCCAGCAGCAATTGGAGCATCGCGGGAAACACCATATATTTT. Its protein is CASSNWSIAGNTIYF.